The 17 T cell receptor beta chains listed next were all sequenced from one sample in a study of blood T cell repertoires in COVID-19. Profiling relied on immunoSEQ multiplex PCR, and the TCRdb table lists in-frame clones only, not all of them. The sample holds over 450,000 clones, roughly 91% seen once. Sequenced sample: peripheral blood. These receptors came from a woman in her 50s with COVID-19, enrolled during active disease.

The chain recombines TRBV5-4 with TRBJ1-2; D perhaps matches TRBD1 (5 bases). CDR1 and CDR2 from the germline V gene are SGHNT and YYREEE (reference sequence). This CDR3 spans 14 amino acids. V was pared by 0 bases and J by 4 bases, with 10 bases between. The CDR3 spells CASSLARGGYGYTF. The DNA of the CDR3 is TGTGCCAGCAGCTTGGCCCGGGGGGGCTATGGCTACACCTTC.

The rearrangement joins TRBV5-1 to TRBJ1-1, with TRBD1 as a possible D gene (5 bases). The V and J ends lost 2 bases and 7 bases respectively, with 18 bases between them. The length of the CDR3 is 15 residues. The V gene's germline CDR1 is SGHRS and CDR2 YFSETQ. In DNA form, the CDR3 reads TGCGCCAGCAGCTTCTGGCCGGGGGTAAATTATGAAGCTTTCTTT. Protein product: CASSFWPGVNYEAFF.

The chain joins TRBV30 to TRBJ2-7; 8 bases align to TRBD1. J gave up 2 bases and V 5 bases, and 14 bases lay outside the gene matches. The CDR3 totals 16 residues. Per the germline V gene, CDR1 is GTSNPN and CDR2 is SVGIG (reference sequence). The CDR3: CAWGNPRDRMTYEQYF. CDR3 coding DNA: TGTGCCTGGGGAAACCCCCGGGACAGGATGACCTACGAGCAGTACTTC.

The chain combines TRBV19 with TRBJ2-3; 9 nucleotides line up with TRBD1. Per the germline V gene, CDR1 is LNHDA and CDR2 is SQIVND (reference sequence). J gave up 4 bases and V 7 bases, and 6 bases lay outside the gene matches. The CDR3 runs to 14 residues. This CDR3 reads CASKNRGQADTQYF. CDR3 bases: TGTGCCAGTAAAAACAGGGGGCAGGCAGATACGCAGTATTTT.

This chain connects TRBV5-3 to TRBJ2-7, with 11 bases aligning to TRBD1. TRBV5-3 is an open reading frame whose function is uncertain. CDR3 length: 15 residues. V shed 0 bases and J 6 bases; nucleotides not matched to a gene: 5. Written as DNA, the CDR3 is TGTGCCAGAAGCTTGGTGGGACAGGGGGGCGGCGAGCAGTACTTC. Translating gives CARSLVGQGGGEQYF.

The chain combines TRBV6-5 with TRBJ1-1; TRBD1 matches at 9 bases. The CDR3 loop spans 14 amino acids. Germline-derived CDR1 and CDR2 are MNHEY and SVGAGI. After removal of 6 bases from V and 6 bases from J, the junction contained 8 bases not matched to a gene. The CDR3 nucleotides read TGTGCCAGCAGGACGGACAGGGGTATCCCTGAAGCTTTCTTT. It yields the protein CASRTDRGIPEAFF.

Details on this clone: Compared with germline, one end of the junction differs, possibly owing to a read error. The rearrangement joins TRBV2 to TRBJ1-1; D is ambiguous. In germline, CDR1 is SNHLY, CDR2 FYNNEI. The CDR3 runs 13 residues. As DNA, the CDR3 is TGTGCCAGCACTGAAGGTCGGTCCACTGAAGCTTTCTTT. Amino acids: CASTEGRSTEAFF.

The chain has TRBV3-1 (or the pseudogene TRBV3-2) and TRBJ2-1; 8 nucleotides line up with TRBD2. V shed 2 bases, J shed 9 bases, and the junction held 6 bases outside the gene matches. Germline V gene sequence: CDR1 LGHDT, CDR2 YNNKEL (reference sequence). The CDR3 consists of 14 residues. CDR3 amino acids: CASSQLAGGGEQFF. CDR3 nucleotide sequence: TGTGCCAGCAGCCAACTGGCGGGGGGAGGTGAGCAGTTCTTC.

This chain joins TRBV6-6 and TRBJ2-2, with D possibly matching TRBD2 (6 bases). Trimming left V 0 bases short and J 6 bases short, with 14 bases between. CDR1 is MNHNY and CDR2 is SVGAGI in the germline V gene (reference sequence). The CDR3 runs 16 residues. The CDR3 spells CASSYSGAGHPGELFF. CDR3 bases: TGTGCCAGCAGTTACTCAGGCGCGGGGCACCCCGGGGAGCTGTTTTTT.

This clone was observed once. V and J are TRBV7-6 and TRBJ1-1, with 7 nucleotides matching TRBD1. Trimming took 5 bases from V and 7 from J; bases not matched to a gene: 4. The CDR3 is 12 amino acids. Germline V gene data show CDR1 as SGHVS and CDR2 as FNYEAQ. In DNA, the CDR3 is TGTGCCAGCAGCAAGAGGGACAGTGAAGCTTTCTTT. The encoded protein is CASSKRDSEAFF.

The chain couples TRBV19 to TRBJ1-5; TRBD1 agrees at 10 bases. CDR3 length: 17 amino acids. V lost 3 bases and J lost 1; bases outside the gene matches: 6. Germline assignment: CDR1 LNHDA and CDR2 SQIVND (reference sequence). CDR3 in DNA: TGTGCCAGTAGTATGAGGGGACAGGGGACAAGCAATCAGCCCCAGCATTTT. Residues: CASSMRGQGTSNQPQHF.

The chain joins TRBV28 to TRBJ2-5; 7 bases fit TRBD1. Germline CDR1 reads MDHEN; CDR2 reads SYDVKM. V dropped 6 bases and J dropped 4; count of bases not matched to a gene: 2. This CDR3 has 12 residues. The CDR3 region is CASSTGAETQYF. The CDR3, as DNA: TGTGCCAGCAGCACAGGGGCAGAGACCCAGTACTTC.

This chain links TRBV5-1 with TRBJ1-1; 12 nucleotides match TRBD1. V shed 2 bases and J 1 base; nucleotides not matched to a gene: 12. This CDR3 has 19 residues. Germline-derived CDR1 and CDR2 are SGHRS and YFSETQ. The CDR3 is CASSFSTGTGGERNTEAFF. CDR3 nucleotides: TGCGCCAGCAGCTTTTCCACCGGGACAGGGGGCGAAAGGAACACTGAAGCTTTCTTT.

This clone was observed a handful of times. The chain recombines TRBV28 with TRBJ1-1, with D possibly matching TRBD1 (5 bases). The germline V gene has CDR1 MDHEN and CDR2 SYDVKM. This CDR3 comprises 15 residues. The V end was cut by 2 bases, the J end by 0 bases, with 10 bases between. The CDR3 reads CASSLLFRVNTEAFF. CDR3 nucleotides: TGTGCCAGCAGTTTACTCTTCAGGGTGAACACTGAAGCTTTCTTT.

V gene TRBV3-1 (or the pseudogene TRBV3-2) combines with J gene TRBJ2-5; 7 bases fit TRBD2. Germline trimming cut 0 bases from V and 0 bases from J; bases unmatched to any gene: 13. The CDR3 is 19 amino acids. Germline V gene lookup returns CDR1 LGHDT and CDR2 YNNKEL (reference sequence). CDR3 DNA sequence: TGTGCCAGCAGCCAAGATACCCGGGGGGTTACCCCATACCAAGAGACCCAGTACTTC. This gives the protein CASSQDTRGVTPYQETQYF.

V gene TRBV27 combines with J gene TRBJ2-3; D unclear. V dropped 3 bases and J dropped 1 base, with 5 bases sitting between them. Looked up from germline, CDR1 is MNHEY and CDR2 is SMNVEV (reference sequence). The CDR3 loop spans 13 amino acids. This chain's CDR3 is CASSFPGTDTQYF. The DNA for the CDR3 is TGTGCCAGCAGTTTCCCCGGCACAGATACGCAGTATTTT.

The J gene is TRBJ1-6, the V gene TRBV19; possibly TRBD1 for D (6 bases). The length of the CDR3 is 16 residues. Per germline, CDR1 LNHDA and CDR2 SQIVND (reference sequence). The V end lost 4 bases, the J end lost 7 bases, and 17 bases lay between the germline ends. The CDR3: CASSRGGELRNSPLHF. DNA for the CDR3: TGTGCCAGTAGTAGGGGGGGCGAGTTACGAAATTCACCCCTCCACTTT.